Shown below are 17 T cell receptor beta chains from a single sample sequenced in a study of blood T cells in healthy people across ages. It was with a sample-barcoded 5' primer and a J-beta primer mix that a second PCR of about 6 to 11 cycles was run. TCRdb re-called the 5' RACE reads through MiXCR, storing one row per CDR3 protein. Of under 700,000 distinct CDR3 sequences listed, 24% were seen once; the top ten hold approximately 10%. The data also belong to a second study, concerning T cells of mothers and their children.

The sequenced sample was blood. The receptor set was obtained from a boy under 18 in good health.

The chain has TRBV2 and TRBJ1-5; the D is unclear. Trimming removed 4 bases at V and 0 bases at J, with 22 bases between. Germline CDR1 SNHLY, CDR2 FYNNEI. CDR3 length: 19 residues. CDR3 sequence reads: CASSGSRWNTRNSNQPQHF. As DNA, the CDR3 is TGTGCCAGCAGTGGGTCCAGATGGAATACCCGTAATAGCAATCAGCCCCAGCATTTT.

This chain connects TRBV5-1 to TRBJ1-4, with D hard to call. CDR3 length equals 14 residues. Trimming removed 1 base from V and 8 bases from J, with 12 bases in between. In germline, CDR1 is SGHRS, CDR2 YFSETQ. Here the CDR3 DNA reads TGCGCCAGCAGCTTGTTGGACGGGAAGGAAAAACTGTTTTTT. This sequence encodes CASSLLDGKEKLFF.

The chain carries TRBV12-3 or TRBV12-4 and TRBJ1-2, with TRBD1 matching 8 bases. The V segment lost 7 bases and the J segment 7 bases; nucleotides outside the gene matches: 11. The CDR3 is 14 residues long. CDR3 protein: CASTSGGANGGYTF. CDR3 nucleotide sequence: TGTGCCAGCACCTCAGGGGGCGCAAATGGTGGCTACACCTTC.

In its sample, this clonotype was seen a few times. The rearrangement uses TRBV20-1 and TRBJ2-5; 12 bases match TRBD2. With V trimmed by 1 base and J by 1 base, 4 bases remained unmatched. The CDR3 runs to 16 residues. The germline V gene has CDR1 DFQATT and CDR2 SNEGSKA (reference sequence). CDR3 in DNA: TGCAGTGCTAGAGGCGGACTAGCGGGACTCCAAGAGACCCAGTACTTC. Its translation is CSARGGLAGLQETQYF.

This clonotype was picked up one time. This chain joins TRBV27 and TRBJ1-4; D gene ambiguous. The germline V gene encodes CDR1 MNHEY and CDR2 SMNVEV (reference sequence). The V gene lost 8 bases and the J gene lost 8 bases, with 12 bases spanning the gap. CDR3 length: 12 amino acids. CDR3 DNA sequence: TGTGCCAGCGGACCCCTCTGGGAAAAACTGTTTTTT. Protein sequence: CASGPLWEKLFF.

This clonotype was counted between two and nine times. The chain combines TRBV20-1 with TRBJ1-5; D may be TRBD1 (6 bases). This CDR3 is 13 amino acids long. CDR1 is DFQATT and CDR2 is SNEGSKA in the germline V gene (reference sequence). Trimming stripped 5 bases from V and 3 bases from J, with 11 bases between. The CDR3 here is CSAYRTDNQPQHF. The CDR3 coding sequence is TGCAGTGCTTATAGGACAGACAATCAGCCCCAGCATTTT.

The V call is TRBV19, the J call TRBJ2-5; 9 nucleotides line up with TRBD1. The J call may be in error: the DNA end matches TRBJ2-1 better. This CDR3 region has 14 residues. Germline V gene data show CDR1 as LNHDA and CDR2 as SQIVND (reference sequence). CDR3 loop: CASSILGQGGEQFF. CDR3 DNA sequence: TGTGCCAGTAGTATCCTGGGACAGGGTGGTGAGCAGTTCTTC.

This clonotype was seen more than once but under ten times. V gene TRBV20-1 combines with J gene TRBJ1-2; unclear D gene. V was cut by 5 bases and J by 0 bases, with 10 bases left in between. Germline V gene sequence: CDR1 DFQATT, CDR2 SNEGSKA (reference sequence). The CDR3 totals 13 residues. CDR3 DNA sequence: TGCAGTGCTTCCGACACCTCTAACTATGGCTACACCTTC. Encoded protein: CSASDTSNYGYTF.

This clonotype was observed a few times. The CDR3 spells CASSLRGLRSSYNEQFF. The CDR3 DNA reads as TGTGCCAGCAGCTTACGCGGACTTAGGAGCTCCTACAATGAGCAGTTCTTC. The chain joins TRBV7-3 to TRBJ2-1, with D possibly matching TRBD2 (5 bases). This CDR3 region has 17 residues. Germline loops: CDR1 SGHTA, CDR2 FQGTGA. The V end was cut by 2 bases, the J end by 0 bases, with 14 bases between.

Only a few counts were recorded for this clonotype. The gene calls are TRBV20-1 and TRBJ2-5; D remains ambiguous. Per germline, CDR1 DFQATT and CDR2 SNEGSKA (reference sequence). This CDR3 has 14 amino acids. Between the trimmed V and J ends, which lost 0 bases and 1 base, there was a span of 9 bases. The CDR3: CSARESQSQETQYF. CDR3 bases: TGCAGTGCTAGAGAATCCCAGTCCCAAGAGACCCAGTACTTC.

This CDR3 reads CASSFDLFSGRDNEQFF. The CDR3 DNA reads as TGTGCCAGCAGCTTCGACCTCTTTAGCGGGAGGGACAATGAGCAGTTCTTC. J is TRBJ2-1 and V is TRBV13, with 11 bases aligning to TRBD2. The V and J ends lost 3 bases and 5 bases, in that order; junction bases with no gene match: 9. The CDR3 has 17 residues. The germline V gene has CDR1 PRHDT and CDR2 FYEKMQ (reference sequence).

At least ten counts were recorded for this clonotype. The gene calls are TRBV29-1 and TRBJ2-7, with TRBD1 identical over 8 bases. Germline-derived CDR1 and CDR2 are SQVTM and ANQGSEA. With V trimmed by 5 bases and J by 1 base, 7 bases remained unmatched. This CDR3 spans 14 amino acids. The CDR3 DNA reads TGCAGCGTTTTGGGTGGACAGGGATCCTACGAGCAGTACTTC. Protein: CSVLGGQGSYEQYF.

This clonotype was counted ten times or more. The CDR3 DNA follows: TGCGCCAGCAGCCTGGGGTCCGAGACCCAGTACTTC. Translating gives CASSLGSETQYF. V is TRBV5-1 and J is TRBJ2-5; no firm D call. The V gene's germline CDR1 is SGHRS and CDR2 YFSETQ. This CDR3 contains 12 residues. V dropped 4 bases and J dropped 5 bases, with 9 bases sitting between them.

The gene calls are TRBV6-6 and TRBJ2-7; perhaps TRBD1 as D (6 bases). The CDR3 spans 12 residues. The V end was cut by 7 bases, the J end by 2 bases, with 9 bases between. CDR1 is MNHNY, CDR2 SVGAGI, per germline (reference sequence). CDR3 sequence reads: CASMDRAYEQYF. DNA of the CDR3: TGTGCCAGCATGGACAGAGCCTACGAGCAGTACTTC.

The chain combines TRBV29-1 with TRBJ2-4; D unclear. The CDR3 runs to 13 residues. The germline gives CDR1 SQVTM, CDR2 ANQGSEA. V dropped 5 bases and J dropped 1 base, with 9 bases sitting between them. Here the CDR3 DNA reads TGCAGCGTTCTTGAACTGGCCAAAAACATTCAGTACTTC. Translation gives CSVLELAKNIQYF.

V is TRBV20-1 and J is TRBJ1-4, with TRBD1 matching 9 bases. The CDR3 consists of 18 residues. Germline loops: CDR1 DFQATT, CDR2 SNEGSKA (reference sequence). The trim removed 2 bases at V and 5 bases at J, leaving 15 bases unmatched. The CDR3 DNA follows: TGCAGTGCTAGAAGTCTGTTAACCAGACAGGGGGGAAATGAAAAACTGTTTTTT. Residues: CSARSLLTRQGGNEKLFF.

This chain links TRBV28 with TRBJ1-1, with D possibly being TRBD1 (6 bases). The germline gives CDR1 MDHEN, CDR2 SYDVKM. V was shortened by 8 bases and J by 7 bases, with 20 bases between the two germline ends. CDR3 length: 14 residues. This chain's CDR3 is CASGLKAGVIEAFF. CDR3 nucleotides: TGTGCCAGCGGGCTAAAAGCAGGGGTTATTGAAGCTTTCTTT.